The source of this T cell receptor beta chain is a study of identical twins. Unique molecular identifiers were in the cDNA, with template-switch universal primer binding. From the 5' RACE reads, TCRdb called clonotypes with MiXCR, one entry per CDR3 protein. The top ten clones hold approximately 1% of a sample with 500,000 or so distinct CDR3 sequences, about 13% of them seen once. Healthy Caucasian individuals made up all the donors. Study results and limitations: Low generation-probability sequences were in excess among twin-shared out-of-frame alpha sequences.

This clonotype has more than one count but fewer than ten. What it recognizes is unknown. V trimming: 3 bases; J trimming: 7 bases; junction bases outside the gene matches: 8. This CDR3 region has 16 residues. Looked up from germline, CDR1 is KGHSH and CDR2 is LQKENI. Another study also made use of these data, one on yellow fever vaccine responses in identical twins.

Sequencing used CD4+ T cells sorted from blood. The receptor comes from a woman aged 18 to 35 in good health. The chain employs TRBV18 and TRBJ2-1, with TRBD2 matching over 11 bases. The CDR3: CASSPPASGRWNEQFF. Written as DNA, the CDR3 is TGTGCCAGCTCACCCCCGGCTAGCGGGAGGTGGAATGAGCAGTTCTTC.